A selection of T cell receptor beta chains follows, all from one sample in a study of cytomegalovirus exposure and HLA in healthy donors. TCRdb's table, derived via immunoSEQ multiplex PCR, lists solely in-frame clones and lacks some. The table includes 260,000 or so clones, around 91% detected once. Material: PBMCs. The receptor set was obtained from a woman aged 25-40 years in good health and CMV-seronegative. CDR3s include the opening cysteine and the closing phenylalanine or tryptophan. Some rows have no size entry. The others give once, few or many, or a class for an expanded clone.

len,v_gene,abundance,j_gene,CDR3aa
17,TRBV7-7,few,TRBJ2-2,CASSLDYRGANTGELFF
17,TRBV6-1,.,TRBJ2-7,CASSKAPGGRNTYEQYF
14,TRBV6-5,.,TRBJ2-2,CASIKDSYTGELFF
16,TRBV19,few,TRBJ2-7,CASSWGLGPTSHEQYF
16,TRBV28,.,TRBJ1-5,CASSQIGGGNNQPQHF
16,TRBV30,.,TRBJ1-2,CAWSVRVQGASSGYTF
13,TRBV28,.,TRBJ1-2,CASSFGGSYGYTF
15,TRBV7-9,.,TRBJ2-3,CASSLARTRPDTQYF
15,TRBV15,.,TRBJ2-1,CATSRYMREEDEQFF
12,TRBV2,.,TRBJ1-1,CASRAGNTEAFF
18,TRBV7-3,.,TRBJ2-4,CASSPPRQRLLAKNIQYF
16,TRBV30,.,TRBJ2-3,CARGYFGQGNTDTQYF
18,TRBV7-8,.,TRBJ2-2,CASSLINRGLAGIGELFF
13,TRBV29-1,once,TRBJ1-2,CSVESRSLDGYTF
15,TRBV4-3,once,TRBJ2-1,CASSKTFGGMDEQFF
16,TRBV29-1,.,TRBJ1-1,CSVGKDRGAVDTEAFF
13,TRBV27,.,TRBJ1-4,CASSGTVNEKLFF
13,TRBV29-1,once,TRBJ2-7,CSVELGHTYEQYF
12,TRBV28,.,TRBJ1-4,CATGGRNEKLFF
11,TRBV11-2,.,TRBJ2-7,CASSQVYEQYF
14,TRBV6-5,once,TRBJ2-1,CASSSLVARNEQFF
14,TRBV11-2,.,TRBJ2-7,CASSLAPSGYEQYF
11,TRBV28,few,TRBJ2-1,CASSPTDEQFF
13,TRBV29-1,.,TRBJ2-1,CSAEAGLNNEQFF
14,TRBV7-2,.,TRBJ1-1,CASSLARRNTEAFF
11,TRBV25-1,.,TRBJ2-5,CASSPGFQQYF
18,TRBV19,.,TRBJ2-1,CASNPGLAGAVNYNEQFF
14,TRBV30,.,TRBJ2-5,CAWSVSLVQETQYF
14,TRBV18,once,TRBJ2-7,CASSSGTGTNEQYF
14,TRBV11-2,.,TRBJ1-1,CASSLIPGNTEAFF
16,TRBV5-1,.,TRBJ2-1,CASRPATWDSYNEQFF
15,TRBV27,.,TRBJ2-1,CASSLSAGPYNEQFF
16,TRBV28,.,TRBJ2-7,CASSFLLAGVSYEQYF
15,TRBV6-5,.,TRBJ2-1,CASSLTSGSLDEQFF
17,TRBV4-2,.,TRBJ2-7,CASSQLSGTSGHYEQYF
11,TRBV18,few,TRBJ2-5,CASSFQETQYF
14,TRBV9,.,TRBJ2-1,CASSSGRASNEQFF
12,TRBV30,.,TRBJ2-5,CAWSVRTETQYF
14,TRBV6-5,.,TRBJ2-7,CASSYPRDNYEQYF
18,TRBV13,.,TRBJ2-1,CASSYPGLPLSGGNEQFF
14,TRBV27,.,TRBJ2-2,CASSLMGSTGELFF
13,TRBV27,.,TRBJ2-7,CASSLGVGYEQYF
14,TRBV25-1,.,TRBJ1-2,CASTSAGQGYGYTF
15,TRBV5-6,once,TRBJ2-1,CASSPGLAGAHEQFF
12,TRBV6-6,.,TRBJ2-7,CASLGASYEQYF
17,TRBV6-4,.,TRBJ1-1,CASSDSPQGRVGTEAFF
17,TRBV6-1,.,TRBJ1-2,CASSELRRGGQGRGYTF
13,TRBV11-3,.,TRBJ2-7,CASRRDGSYEQYF
20,TRBV4-3,.,TRBJ2-7,CASSQDRGQGPESYSYEQYF
11,TRBV25-1,few,TRBJ2-1,CASSEGAEQFF
14,TRBV7-9,once,TRBJ2-7,CASSYDSTIYEQYF
14,TRBV29-1,.,TRBJ2-7,CSVEDDGRTYEQYF
15,TRBV27,.,TRBJ1-2,CASSFGTGFLYGYTF
16,TRBV5-1,.,TRBJ2-3,CASSAFGGGATDTQYF
12,TRBV19,.,TRBJ2-7,CASKESSYEQYF
15,TRBV6-6,.,TRBJ2-3,CASSWTGTSTDTQYF
12,TRBV28,.,TRBJ2-7,CASSLGTYEQYF
15,TRBV9,.,TRBJ2-1,CASSATTSSYNEQFF